The source of this T cell receptor beta chain is a study of shared clonotypes between healthy human individuals. Trimming removed 8 bases from V and 0 bases from J; junction bases left unmatched: 7. The CDR3 is made up of 15 amino acids. Germline CDR1 and CDR2: SNHLY and FYNNEI. The naive CD8 population came from CD45RO-negative cells selected for CCR7, without terminally differentiated effector memory CD45RA+ cells. Only in-frame clones appear in the TCRdb table, and some are missing; sequencing was by immunoSEQ multiplex PCR. Found here are about 580,000 clones, 98% of them singletons; the top ten hold 0.3%. Study findings and constraints: In a handful of donors, around 5.5% of naive CD4 clonotypes appeared in common.

In regard to this clone: Its cognate antigen is unknown.

The V and J genes are TRBV2 and TRBJ2-7; 10 bases map to TRBD2. This receptor was obtained from a man under 40 in good health. What was sequenced was naive CD8+ T cells sorted from blood. The CDR3 spells CASGTSETSSYEQYF. The CDR3 DNA sequence: TGTGCCAGCGGGACTAGCGAGACAAGCTCCTACGAGCAGTACTTC.